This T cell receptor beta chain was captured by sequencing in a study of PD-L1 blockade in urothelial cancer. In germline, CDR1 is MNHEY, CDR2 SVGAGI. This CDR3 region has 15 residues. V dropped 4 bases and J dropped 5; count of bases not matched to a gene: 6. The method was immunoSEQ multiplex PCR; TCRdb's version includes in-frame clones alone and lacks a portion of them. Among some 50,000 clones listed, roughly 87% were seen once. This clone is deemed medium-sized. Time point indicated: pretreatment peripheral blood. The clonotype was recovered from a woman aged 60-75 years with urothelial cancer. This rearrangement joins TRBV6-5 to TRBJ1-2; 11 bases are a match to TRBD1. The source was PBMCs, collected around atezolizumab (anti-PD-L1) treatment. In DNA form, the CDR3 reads TGTGCCAGCAGTTCACAAGGACAGGGGGCTTATGGCTACACCTTC. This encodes CASSSQGQGAYGYTF.